This T cell receptor beta chain is from a study of blood T cell repertoires in COVID-19 (dated by TCRdb to about 2020). Regarding the research as a whole: The collaborator samples originated in the United States, Italy and Spain and spanned the acute and convalescent phases of COVID-19. The sample metadata nearly always contained a de-identified subject ID, COVID-19 status, age in years and sex. Samples were obtained from the ongoing ImmuneRACE study (first 160 participants) and from over a thousand subjects provided by 6 global collaborators. A freely available public database, intended as a resource for researchers studying the immune response to SARS-CoV-2, is where the repertoires were released. Where HLA class I and class II types were available, the types were taken from metadata supplied by the sample provider, not from assay-based typing. Subjects who had been exposed to COVID-19, were actively infected with it, or had recovered from it provided the deeply sampled blood TCRbeta repertoires that made up the dataset. The prospective study material was composed of cDNA or gDNA derived from T cells, B-cell-depleted T cells, or PBMCs.

As to this clone: Its antigen remains undetermined. No quality values exist for individual bases; no much larger clone is one base distant.

Participants in the prospective study were aged about 18 to 95 years, lived in under 30 United States geographic areas, and enrolled through a virtual design. In the prospective study, participants were assigned to cohorts based on the clinical history participants reported in a screening survey and a study questionnaire. ImmuneRACE Cohort 3 recovered participants were defined by two consecutive negative NP/OP PCR tests, healthcare professional clearance, or symptom resolution. Mobile phlebotomists in the prospective study collected whole blood, serum and a nasopharyngeal or oropharyngeal swab from every participant. Participants in the prospective study had the option to provide additional blood draws and questionnaires over a roughly 2-month period. Blood samples from the prospective study were shipped frozen or at room temperature prior to DNA extraction. Measured from the cysteine to the phenylalanine, the CDR3 is 15 residues long. The retained sequence is limited to the CDR3, 45 bases, with the frame set at the first base. At the junction V is shortened by 6 bases and J by 1 base, with 12 bases in between. The germline V gene provides CDR1 SGHAT and CDR2 FQNNGV.

TCRbeta CDR3 regions were amplified from genomic DNA using the immunoSEQ Assay, a bias-controlled multiplex PCR. As for the original processing: Nucleated cell counts per sample were estimated from amplification of reference gene primers within the assay. To quantify the absolute abundance of each unique TCRbeta CDR3 rearrangement, sequence reads were collapsed and filtered. For each sample, productive Simpson clonality was calculated by taking the square root of Simpson's diversity index across productive rearrangements. In TCRdb, the immuneACCESS table is reduced to in-frame sequences with V and J assigned. These tables do not hold every clone; where another copy was compared, an unresolved V gene accounts for under half, and the others remain unexplained. From that table come the V and J calls and clone size; the DNA was used to work out D and trimming. In all, the sample holds about 220,000 clones, and 84% of those were seen once. Around 6.5% of the sample is held by the ten biggest clonotypes.

Results and caveats for the whole study, not just this receptor: The amount of clinical and demographic metadata varied by source and participant and was provided uncurated.

This clonotype originated in a woman aged 40 to 50 who had recovered from COVID-19. The chain uses TRBV11-2 and TRBJ2-2; TRBD2 is a possible D gene, resting on 6 matching bases. The sample comprised PBMCs or T cells enriched from blood (not recorded which). The DNA sequence is TGTGCCAGCAGGGCAGGGCGGGAGAACACCGGGGAGCTGTTTTTT. Translated, it gives CASRAGRENTGELFF.